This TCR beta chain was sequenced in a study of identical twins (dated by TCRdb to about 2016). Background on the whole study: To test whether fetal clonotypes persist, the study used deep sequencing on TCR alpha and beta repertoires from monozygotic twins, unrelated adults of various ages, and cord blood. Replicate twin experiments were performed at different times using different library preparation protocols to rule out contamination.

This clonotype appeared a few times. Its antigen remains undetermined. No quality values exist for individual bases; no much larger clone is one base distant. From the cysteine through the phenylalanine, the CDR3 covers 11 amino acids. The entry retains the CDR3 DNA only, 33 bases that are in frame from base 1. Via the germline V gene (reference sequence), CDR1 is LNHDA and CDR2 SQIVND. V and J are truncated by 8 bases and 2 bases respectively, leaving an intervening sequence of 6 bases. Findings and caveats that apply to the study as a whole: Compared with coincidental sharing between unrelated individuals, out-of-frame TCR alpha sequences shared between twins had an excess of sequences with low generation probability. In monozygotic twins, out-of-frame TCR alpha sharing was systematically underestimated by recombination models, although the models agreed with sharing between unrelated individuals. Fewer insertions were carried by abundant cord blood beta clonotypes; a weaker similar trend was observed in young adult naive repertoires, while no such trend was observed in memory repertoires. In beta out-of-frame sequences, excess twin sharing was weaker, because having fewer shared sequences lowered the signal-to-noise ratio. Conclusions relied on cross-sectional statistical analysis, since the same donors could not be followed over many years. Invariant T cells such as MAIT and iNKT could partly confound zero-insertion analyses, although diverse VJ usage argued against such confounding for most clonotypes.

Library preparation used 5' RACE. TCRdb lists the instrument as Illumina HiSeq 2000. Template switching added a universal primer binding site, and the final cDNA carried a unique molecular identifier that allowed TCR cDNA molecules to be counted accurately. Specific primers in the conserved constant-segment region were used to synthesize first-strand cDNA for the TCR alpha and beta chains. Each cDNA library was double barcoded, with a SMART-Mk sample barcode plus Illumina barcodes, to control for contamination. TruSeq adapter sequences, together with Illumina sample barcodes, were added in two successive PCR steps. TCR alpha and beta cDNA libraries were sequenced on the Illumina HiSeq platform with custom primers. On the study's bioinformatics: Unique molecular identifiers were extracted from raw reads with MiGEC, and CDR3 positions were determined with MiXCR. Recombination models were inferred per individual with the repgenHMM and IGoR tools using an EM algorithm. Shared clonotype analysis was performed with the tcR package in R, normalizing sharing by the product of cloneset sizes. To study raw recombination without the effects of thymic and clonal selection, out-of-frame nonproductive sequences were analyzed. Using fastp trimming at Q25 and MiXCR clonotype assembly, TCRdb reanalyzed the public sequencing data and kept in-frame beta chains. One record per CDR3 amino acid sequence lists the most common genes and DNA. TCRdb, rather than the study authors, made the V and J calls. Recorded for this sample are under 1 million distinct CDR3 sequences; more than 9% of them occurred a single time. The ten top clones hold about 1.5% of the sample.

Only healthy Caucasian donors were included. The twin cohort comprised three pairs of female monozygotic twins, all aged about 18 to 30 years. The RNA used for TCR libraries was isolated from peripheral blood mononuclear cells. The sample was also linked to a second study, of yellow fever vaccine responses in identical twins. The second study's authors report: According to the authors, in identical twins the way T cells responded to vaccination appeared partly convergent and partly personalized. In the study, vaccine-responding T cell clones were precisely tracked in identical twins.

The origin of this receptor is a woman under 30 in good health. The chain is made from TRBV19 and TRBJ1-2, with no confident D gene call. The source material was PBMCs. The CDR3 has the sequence CASGINYGYTF. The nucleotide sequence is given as TGTGCCAGTGGAATCAACTATGGCTACACCTTC.